The entry that follows covers one TCR beta chain sequence. The trim removed 1 base at V and 8 bases at J, leaving 6 bases unmatched. From germline, CDR1 is SSHAT and CDR2 FNYEAQ (reference sequence). The CDR3 consists of 15 residues. The data were obtained in a study of blood T cell repertoires in COVID-19. Whole-study context: Italy, Spain and the United States were the sources of the convalescent and acute COVID-19 samples. Sample material is recorded as cDNA or gDNA derived from T cells, B-cell-depleted T cells, or PBMCs.

As originally analysed: Nucleated cell number was recorded as an estimate derived from reference gene primer amplification. Sequencing was performed with immunoSEQ multiplex PCR; in TCRdb, only in-frame clones are kept and a portion is missing. Clone size and V and J calls were adopted from that table, with D and trimming inferred from the DNA. This sample has about 230,000 clones, with around four fifths found just once. The sequenced material came from peripheral blood. The V and J genes are TRBV7-7 and TRBJ2-1, with TRBD2 identical over 9 bases. The receptor was derived from an elderly man with acute or convalescent COVID-19. The CDR3 here is CASSLVSGSKDEQFF. CDR3 nucleotides: TGTGCCAGCAGCTTAGTTAGCGGGAGCAAAGATGAGCAGTTCTTC. Full variable domain (rest looked up from reference TRBV7-7 and TRBJ2-1): GAGVSQSPRYKVTKRGQDVTLRCDPISSHATLYWYQQALGQGPEFLTYFNYEAQPDKSGLPSDRFSAERPEGSISTLTIQRTEQRDSAMYRCASSLVSGSKDEQFFGPGTRLTVL.